These T cell receptor beta chains were read from a single sample in a study of blood T cell repertoires in COVID-19. Repertoires were generated with immunoSEQ multiplex PCR, while TCRdb's copy carries only in-frame clones and drops some. The data contain around 300,000 clones, 80% to 90% of them singletons. Sequenced sample: PBMCs or T cells enriched from blood (not recorded which). Source of these receptors: a woman aged 30 to 39 who had recovered from COVID-19. The CDR3 runs from the conserved cysteine through the conserved F or W. Each record gives: clone size, D gene, J gene, V gene, CDR3 length, CDR3 DNA, CDR3 protein. The D gene is left open where the match is weak. Clone size, where shown, is once, few, many, or a class for clones that have expanded.

. . TRBJ1-5 TRBV2 14 TGTGCCAGCCGACGAGGCGGGGGCGTTGAGCCCCAGCATTTT CASRRGGGVEPQHF
. . TRBJ1-3 TRBV5-1 13 TGCGCCAGCAGCTTGGAGAGTGGAAACACCATATATTTT CASSLESGNTIYF
. TRBD1 TRBJ1-4 TRBV2 17 TGTGCCAGCAGTGAAACCCCCGACAGGGTGACTAATGAAAAACTGTTTTTT CASSETPDRVTNEKLFF
once TRBD1 TRBJ1-5 TRBV19 16 TGTGCCAGTAGTGGGGACAGGGGACTGAACAATCAGCCCCAGCATTTT CASSGDRGLNNQPQHF
. . TRBJ1-2 TRBV15 16 TGTGCCACCAGCAGAGACCTCGGACAGCCGTCCTATGGCTACACCTTC CATSRDLGQPSYGYTF
. . TRBJ1-3 TRBV5-4 14 TGTGCCAGCAGCAGGCGGGGGTCAGGAAACACCATATATTTT CASSRRGSGNTIYF
once TRBD1 TRBJ1-1 TRBV5-6 15 TGTGCCAGCAGCTTTGGGACAGGGGGCTCCACTGAAGCTTTCTTT CASSFGTGGSTEAFF
. . TRBJ1-2 TRBV19 12 TGTGCCAGTAGTATAAGGGGACACCATTACACCTTC CASSIRGHHYTF
few . TRBJ1-2 TRBV19 17 TGTGCCAGTGCACCTCGATTGGGGGGGGCGTCTAACTATGGCTACACCTTC CASAPRLGGASNYGYTF
few TRBD1 TRBJ1-2 TRBV7-2 16 TGTGCCAGCAGCTTAGTCGGACAGGGGATTTTCTATGGCTACACCTTC CASSLVGQGIFYGYTF
. . TRBJ1-5 TRBV7-9 14 TGTGCCAGCAGCTTAGGTCATGGCAATCAGCCCCAGCATTTT CASSLGHGNQPQHF
once . TRBJ1-2 TRBV4-3 13 TGCGCCAGCAGCCAAGATTCCCTCGGTGGCTACACCTTC CASSQDSLGGYTF
. . TRBJ2-2 TRBV10-3 13 TGTGCCATCAGGACGACAGAAACCGGGGAGCTGTTTTTT CAIRTTETGELFF
. TRBD1 TRBJ1-1 TRBV2 15 TGTGCCAGCAGTGAAAAGGACAGGGGTAACACTGAAGCTTTCTTT CASSEKDRGNTEAFF
. TRBD1 TRBJ2-2 TRBV13 16 TGTGCCAGCATCTCTAGGGACAGGCCGAACACCGGGGAGCTGTTTTTT CASISRDRPNTGELFF
. TRBD1 TRBJ1-2 TRBV18 15 TGTGCCAGCTCACCTGGGACAGGGGGCGCGTATGGCTACACCTTC CASSPGTGGAYGYTF
. . TRBJ1-4 TRBV2 13 TGTGCCAGCAGTGACAACAGGCCTGGGAAACTGTTTTTT CASSDNRPGKLFF
. . TRBJ1-3 TRBV18 14 TGTGCCAGCTCACCAACGCGAACAGAAGACACCATATATTTT CASSPTRTEDTIYF
. . TRBJ1-6 TRBV28 15 TGTGCCAGCAGTCTGACAGGTTTTCGGTTTTCACCCCTCCACTTT CASSLTGFRFSPLHF
. . TRBJ2-4 TRBV4-2 14 TGTGCCAGCAGCCAAGATGCAGGGAAAAACATTCAGTACTTC CASSQDAGKNIQYF
. . TRBJ2-3 TRBV28 13 TGTGCCAGCAGCCAGGGTTGGCCAGATACGCAGTATTTT CASSQGWPDTQYF
. . TRBJ1-4 TRBV28 15 TGTGCCAGCAGCGCCCCGACAGGTCAGGAAGAAAAACTGTTTTTT CASSAPTGQEEKLFF
once . TRBJ2-5 TRBV12-3/TRBV12-4 13 TGTGCCAGCAGCTTTAGCATCCAAGAGACCCAGTACTTC CASSFSIQETQYF
. . TRBJ1-2 TRBV10-3 15 TGTGCCATCAGTGAGTCGAGGACGGCCTCGGGGGGCTACACCTTC CAISESRTASGGYTF
. . TRBJ2-2 TRBV27 16 TGTGCCAGCAGTCGTCCAGGGGCCCCTGACACCGGGGAGCTGTTTTTT CASSRPGAPDTGELFF
. . TRBJ1-2 TRBV3-1/TRBV3-2 16 TGTGCCAGCAGCCCTAGTCTTCCAAGGTCTAACTATGGCTACACCTTC CASSPSLPRSNYGYTF
. TRBD2 TRBJ2-3 TRBV5-6 15 TGTGCCAGCAGCCATAGCGGGGCGTATATGGATACGCAGTATTTT CASSHSGAYMDTQYF
. TRBD2 TRBJ2-2 TRBV5-1 17 TGCGCCAGCAGCGCCTCACTAGCGGGGGGCCATGTCGGGGAGCTGTTTTTT CASSASLAGGHVGELFF
. TRBD1 TRBJ1-2 TRBV28 12 TGTGCCAGCGGCTGGACAGGGGGAGGCTACACCTTC CASGWTGGGYTF
. . TRBJ1-2 TRBV29-1 13 TGCAGCGTTGAAGGAGGGGACTACTATGGCTACACCTTC CSVEGGDYYGYTF
. TRBD1 TRBJ2-3 TRBV14 12 TGTGCCAGCAGCCCGGACAGGGTTACGCAGTATTTT CASSPDRVTQYF
. TRBD1 TRBJ1-5 TRBV6-5 14 TGTGCCAGCAGTTCGACAGGGGACCCATGGCCCCAGCATTTT CASSSTGDPWPQHF
once . TRBJ2-5 TRBV2 13 TGTGCCAGCACCCTAGAAGGCCAAGAGACCCAGTACTTC CASTLEGQETQYF
. TRBD1 TRBJ1-1 TRBV18 14 TGTGCCAGCTCACCAAGGACAGGGGCGACTGAAGCTTTCTTT CASSPRTGATEAFF
. . TRBJ1-5 TRBV19 14 TGTGCCAGCGAGAGGAGGGAGGGGAGTCAGCCCCAGCATTTT CASERREGSQPQHF
. TRBD2 TRBJ2-5 TRBV19 16 TGTGCCAGTAGTACCTATTGGACTAGGGGAGGGGAGACCCAGTACTTC CASSTYWTRGGETQYF
few . TRBJ2-3 TRBV7-8 13 TGTGCCAGCAGCCCACAGAGCACAGATACGCAGTATTTT CASSPQSTDTQYF
. TRBD1 TRBJ1-2 TRBV2 14 TGTGCCAGCAGGACCGGGACAGGGGATAGCGGCTACACCTTC CASRTGTGDSGYTF
. TRBD1 TRBJ2-2 TRBV11-3 16 TGTGCCAGCAGCTTGGGGGCCCAACAGGGGACCGGGGAGCTGTTTTTT CASSLGAQQGTGELFF
. TRBD1 TRBJ2-7 TRBV6-5 14 TGTGCCAGCAGTTACCGACGGGACAGGTACGAGCAGTACTTC CASSYRRDRYEQYF
. TRBD1 TRBJ2-7 TRBV5-1 14 TGCGCCAGCAGCTTCCGGGACAGGGTAGATGAGCAGTACTTC CASSFRDRVDEQYF
. . TRBJ2-1 TRBV12-3/TRBV12-4 13 TGTGCCAGCAGCCTTTTAGCTAGCAATGAGCAGTTCTTC CASSLLASNEQFF
. TRBD2 TRBJ2-1 TRBV11-2 16 TGTGCCAGCAGCCCGTTACTAGCGGGGGGGCGGAATGAGCAGTTCTTC CASSPLLAGGRNEQFF
. TRBD1 TRBJ1-2 TRBV3-1/TRBV3-2 14 TGTGCCAGCAGCCCCAGGGGGCCTAACTATGGCTACACCTTC CASSPRGPNYGYTF
once . TRBJ1-5 TRBV11-2 13 TGTGCCAGCAGCTTCAGGACAGAGCAGCCCCAGCATTTT CASSFRTEQPQHF
. . TRBJ1-3 TRBV3-1/TRBV3-2 13 TGTGCCAGCAGCCCCGTTCCTGGAAACACCATATATTTT CASSPVPGNTIYF
. TRBD1 TRBJ2-3 TRBV24-1 15 TGTGCCACCAGTGATTTGACAGGGGGTCCAGATACGCAGTATTTT CATSDLTGGPDTQYF
. TRBD2 TRBJ2-2 TRBV28 15 TGTGCCAGCAGTTTAGGAGGACTAGCGGGGGGGCGGCTGTTTTTT CASSLGGLAGGRLFF